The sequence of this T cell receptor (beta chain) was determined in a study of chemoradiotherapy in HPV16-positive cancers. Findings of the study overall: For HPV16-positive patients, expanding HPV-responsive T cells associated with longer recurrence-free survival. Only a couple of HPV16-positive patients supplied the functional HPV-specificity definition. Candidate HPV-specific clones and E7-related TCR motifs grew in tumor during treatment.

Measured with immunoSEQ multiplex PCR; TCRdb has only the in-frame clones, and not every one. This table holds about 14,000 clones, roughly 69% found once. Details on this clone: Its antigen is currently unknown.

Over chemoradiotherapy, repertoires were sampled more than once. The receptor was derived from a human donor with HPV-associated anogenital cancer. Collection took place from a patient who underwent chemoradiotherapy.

The CDR3 is CASSEDLLTDTQYF. Here the CDR3 DNA reads TGCGCCAGCAGCGAAGATCTGCTCACAGATACGCAGTATTTT. This sequence joins TRBV5-1 and TRBJ2-3; D unclear. The CDR3 is made up of 14 amino acids. V lost 4 bases, J lost 2 bases, and 11 bases lay in between. CDR1 is SGHRS and CDR2 is YFSETQ in the germline V gene. The complete variable domain, with remaining parts taken from reference TRBV5-1 and TRBJ2-3, reads KAGVTQTPRYLIKTRGQQVTLSCSPISGHRSVSWYQQTPGQGLQFLFEYFSETQRNKGNFPGRFSGRQFSNSRSEMNVSTLELGDSALYLCASSEDLLTDTQYFGPGTRLTVL.